These T cell receptor beta chains were read from a single sample in a study of OX40 agonist ivuxolimab in advanced cancers. Clones were read by immunoSEQ multiplex PCR, and TCRdb kept only the in-frame ones, dropping some. The table shows around 94,000 clones, with under 95% occurring only once. This specimen was CD4+ or CD8+ T cells sorted from blood, taken in a trial of the OX40 agonist ivuxolimab. These receptors were collected from an adult with an advanced solid tumor such as melanoma, head and neck, liver or kidney cancer. Each CDR3 is given with its conserved first and last residue. Each record gives: D gene, V gene, clone size, J gene, CDR3 DNA, CDR3 protein. A D gene is named only where the DNA matches it firmly. Clone size is not always given. Where it is, it says once, few, many or a class for expanded clones.

d_call: TRBD1; v_call: TRBV25-1; clone_size: .; j_call: TRBJ1-3; cdr3_nt: TGTGCCAGCAGTGAAAACAAGGGACAGACTAGCTCTGGAAACACCATATATTTT; cdr3_aa: CASSENKGQTSSGNTIYF
d_call: .; v_call: TRBV11-2; clone_size: once; j_call: TRBJ1-1; cdr3_nt: TGTGCCAGCAGCTCATACTGGGACGCTCGGAACACTGAAGCTTTCTTT; cdr3_aa: CASSSYWDARNTEAFF
d_call: .; v_call: TRBV19; clone_size: once; j_call: TRBJ1-1; cdr3_nt: TGTGCCAGTAATCAAGGAGGCAGGGTAGGCACTGAAGCTTTCTTT; cdr3_aa: CASNQGGRVGTEAFF
d_call: .; v_call: TRBV28; clone_size: once; j_call: TRBJ1-1; cdr3_nt: TGTGCCAGCAGTTTACAGAGGGGGACGACTGAAGCTTTCTTT; cdr3_aa: CASSLQRGTTEAFF
d_call: .; v_call: TRBV9; clone_size: .; j_call: TRBJ2-7; cdr3_nt: TGTGCCAGCAGCGTAGGGGCAGAAGCTAACGAGCAGTACTTC; cdr3_aa: CASSVGAEANEQYF
d_call: .; v_call: TRBV11-3; clone_size: .; j_call: TRBJ2-5; cdr3_nt: TGTGCCAGCAGCTTTAATAGCGGTCAAGAGACCCAGTACTTC; cdr3_aa: CASSFNSGQETQYF
d_call: TRBD2; v_call: TRBV5-1; clone_size: .; j_call: TRBJ2-2; cdr3_nt: TGCGCCAGCAGCTTGATGGGGGGACTAGCGGGAGGGCCGAGTCCCAGCACCGGGGAGCTGTTTTTT; cdr3_aa: CASSLMGGLAGGPSPSTGELFF
d_call: .; v_call: TRBV7-2; clone_size: .; j_call: TRBJ2-5; cdr3_nt: TGTGCCAGCAGCTTAGCAGGGCTCGGGACCCAGTACTTC; cdr3_aa: CASSLAGLGTQYF
d_call: .; v_call: TRBV28; clone_size: few; j_call: TRBJ2-5; cdr3_nt: TGTGCCCGACAGGTTGATGAGACCCAGTACTTC; cdr3_aa: CARQVDETQYF
d_call: .; v_call: TRBV4-3; clone_size: .; j_call: TRBJ2-2; cdr3_nt: TGCGCCAGCAGCCAAGAAAATACGAACACCGGGGAGCTGTTTTTT; cdr3_aa: CASSQENTNTGELFF
d_call: .; v_call: TRBV30; clone_size: .; j_call: TRBJ2-4; cdr3_nt: TGTGCCTGGAGTGTCGTGGGGGGAAACATTCAGTACTTC; cdr3_aa: CAWSVVGGNIQYF
d_call: .; v_call: TRBV28; clone_size: .; j_call: TRBJ2-3; cdr3_nt: TGTGCCAGCAGGGGGAGTCTTACGCAGTATTTT; cdr3_aa: CASRGSLTQYF
d_call: TRBD1; v_call: TRBV7-6; clone_size: .; j_call: TRBJ1-2; cdr3_nt: TGTGCCAGCAGCTTAGCTCAGGGGGGGTCGGGCTACACCTTC; cdr3_aa: CASSLAQGGSGYTF
d_call: .; v_call: TRBV9; clone_size: .; j_call: TRBJ2-5; cdr3_nt: TGTGCCAGCAGCCCGCACTCTCCCGGGAGTGGCAGGGAGACCCAGTACTTC; cdr3_aa: CASSPHSPGSGRETQYF
d_call: TRBD2; v_call: TRBV6-5; clone_size: .; j_call: TRBJ2-7; cdr3_nt: TGTGCAAGCGGGAAGAGGACCTCCGTCAGCGAGCAGTACTTC; cdr3_aa: CASGKRTSVSEQYF
d_call: .; v_call: TRBV11-2; clone_size: .; j_call: TRBJ2-2; cdr3_nt: TGTGCCAGCAGCTTGGGCGGCACCGGGGAGCTGTTTTTT; cdr3_aa: CASSLGGTGELFF
d_call: .; v_call: TRBV29-1; clone_size: many; j_call: TRBJ1-2; cdr3_nt: TGCAGCGTTGCCCTGGCCGGGTATGGCTACACCTTC; cdr3_aa: CSVALAGYGYTF
d_call: .; v_call: TRBV28; clone_size: .; j_call: TRBJ2-7; cdr3_nt: TGTGCCAGTCAAAAAGGCGGCGAGCAGTACTTC; cdr3_aa: CASQKGGEQYF
d_call: .; v_call: TRBV15; clone_size: .; j_call: TRBJ1-2; cdr3_nt: TGTGCCACCAGCAGAGATCATACAGGAGGCGGTGGCTACACCTTC; cdr3_aa: CATSRDHTGGGGYTF
d_call: TRBD2; v_call: TRBV5-4; clone_size: .; j_call: TRBJ2-7; cdr3_nt: TGTGCCAGCAGCCCGGGACTAGCGGTGGGGGGCTCCTACGAGCAGTACTTC; cdr3_aa: CASSPGLAVGGSYEQYF
d_call: .; v_call: TRBV7-9; clone_size: .; j_call: TRBJ1-1; cdr3_nt: TGTGCCAGCAGCTTAGCGGGCAGCCATCTCCGGGAGTCTGAAGCTTTCTTT; cdr3_aa: CASSLAGSHLRESEAFF
d_call: TRBD2; v_call: TRBV9; clone_size: once; j_call: TRBJ2-3; cdr3_nt: TGTGCCAGCAGCGCTGGCCTAGCGGGAGGTGCGCAGTATTTT; cdr3_aa: CASSAGLAGGAQYF
d_call: .; v_call: TRBV5-1; clone_size: .; j_call: TRBJ2-3; cdr3_nt: TGCGCCAGCAGCCCGGACACAGATACGCAGTATTTT; cdr3_aa: CASSPDTDTQYF
d_call: .; v_call: TRBV4-1; clone_size: .; j_call: TRBJ2-2; cdr3_nt: TGCGCCAGCAGCCAAAACGTAGCAGGAACCCCCGAATTT; cdr3_aa: CASSQNVAGTPEF
d_call: .; v_call: TRBV23-1; clone_size: .; j_call: TRBJ1-5; cdr3_nt: TGCGCCAGCGGAAATCAGCCCCAGCATTTT; cdr3_aa: CASGNQPQHF
d_call: .; v_call: TRBV6-1; clone_size: .; j_call: TRBJ1-5; cdr3_nt: TGTGCCAGCACGGGGGTTATTAATCAGCCCCAGCATTTT; cdr3_aa: CASTGVINQPQHF
d_call: .; v_call: TRBV7-2; clone_size: .; j_call: TRBJ1-3; cdr3_nt: TGTGCCAGCAGCTTGGGGGGGGCTGGAAACACCATATATTTT; cdr3_aa: CASSLGGAGNTIYF
d_call: TRBD1; v_call: TRBV7-2; clone_size: .; j_call: TRBJ1-1; cdr3_nt: TGTGCCAGCAGCTTGGGACAGGGCAACACTGAAGCTTTCTTT; cdr3_aa: CASSLGQGNTEAFF
d_call: .; v_call: TRBV28; clone_size: .; j_call: TRBJ2-5; cdr3_nt: TGTGCCAGCCACGCCGGGGGCGCGGAGACCCAGTACTTC; cdr3_aa: CASHAGGAETQYF